This T cell receptor beta chain was sequenced during a study of CD8+ T cells in alopecia areata. Germline V gene sequence: CDR1 MGHRA, CDR2 YSYEKL. Unmatched junction bases numbered 9, after V lost 2 bases and J lost 5 bases. There are 16 residues in the CDR3. RNA extraction and reverse transcription yielded cDNA as sequencing template. Produced via immunoSEQ multiplex PCR; TCRdb's table is partial and in-frame only. The sample has more than 95,000 clones, about 50% seen once. Sequenced input: NKG2D-low CD8+ T cells sorted from blood. The sequence derives from a human donor with alopecia areata. The chain is built from TRBV4-1 and TRBJ2-5, with 9 nucleotides matching TRBD2. Written as DNA, the CDR3 is TGCGCCAGCAGCCAAATAGCGGGGGCCTTGGGGGAGACCCAGTACTTC. Residues: CASSQIAGALGETQYF.